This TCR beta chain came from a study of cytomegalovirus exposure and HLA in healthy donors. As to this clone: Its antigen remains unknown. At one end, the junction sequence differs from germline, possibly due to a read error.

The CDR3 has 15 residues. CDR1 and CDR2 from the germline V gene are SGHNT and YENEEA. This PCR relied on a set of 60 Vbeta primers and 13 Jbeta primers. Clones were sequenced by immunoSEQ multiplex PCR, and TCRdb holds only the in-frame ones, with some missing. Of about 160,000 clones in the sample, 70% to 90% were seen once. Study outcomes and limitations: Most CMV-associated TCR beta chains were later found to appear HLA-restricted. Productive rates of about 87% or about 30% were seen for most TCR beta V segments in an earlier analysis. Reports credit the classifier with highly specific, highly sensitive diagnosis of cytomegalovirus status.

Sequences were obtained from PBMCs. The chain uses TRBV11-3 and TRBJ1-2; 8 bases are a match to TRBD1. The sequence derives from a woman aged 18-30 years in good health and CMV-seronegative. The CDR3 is CASSLDPGGTGGYTF. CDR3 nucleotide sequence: TGTGCCAGCAGCCTAGACCCAGGGGGCACCGGAGGCTACACCTTC. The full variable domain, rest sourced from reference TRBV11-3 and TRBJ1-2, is EAGVVQSPRYKIIEKKQPVAFWCNPISGHNTLYWYLQNLGQGPELLIRYENEEAVDDSQLPKDRFSAERLKGVDSTLKIQPAELGDSAVYLCASSLDPGGTGGYTFGSGTRLTVV.